This T cell receptor (beta chain) was retrieved from a study of beta chain features in type 1 diabetes. About the research overall: Cell yields, age and gender were similar between patients and healthy donors. General study points: Shorter templates might be favored by PCR, equally in patients and controls. The naive, central memory and Treg TCRB repertoires of patients appeared to be more similar to one another than those of healthy donors. In every one of the four CD4+ subsets, TCRB CDR3s were moderately but significantly shorter in Type 1 diabetes patients.

Of the isolated RNA, all was reverse transcribed, and so the sequenced material was expressed TCRB transcripts. Using immunoSEQ multiplex PCR, the repertoire was profiled, and TCRdb retains in-frame clones only, with some absent. Counted here are fewer than 350,000 clones, around a fifth occurring once; the ten biggest clones make up roughly 0.045%. In the case of this clone: Its antigen remains unknown.

V dropped 4 bases and J dropped 0; count of bases not matched to a gene: 3. Germline values: CDR1 LNHDA, CDR2 SQIVND (reference sequence). The CDR3 spans 15 residues. Specimen: naive CD4+ T cells from blood. The chain couples TRBV19 to TRBJ2-3; TRBD2 matches 8 bases. This clonotype originated in a woman aged 18-29 years in good health. CDR3 residues: CASSTGLVSTDTQYF. The CDR3 nucleotides are TGTGCCAGTAGTACGGGACTAGTGAGCACAGATACGCAGTATTTT.